This T cell receptor beta chain was obtained from a study of tumor-infiltrating lymphocytes in primary liver carcinoma. Constant-region priming of approximately 500 ng total RNA yielded TCR beta cDNA. Sequencing libraries for TCR beta derived from three nested multiplex PCR rounds that used slightly modified ARM-PCR. Researchers ran the first two PCR rounds for about 11 cycles each with TRBV1-TRBV30 forward primers and a C-beta reverse primer. Via MiXCR, TCRdb re-called the multiplex PCR reads, giving one row per CDR3 protein. The sample lists 150,000 to 200,000 distinct CDR3 sequences; about 85% were seen once. This clonotype was seen a handful of times. Extraction of RNA together with DNA used roughly 20-32 mg of unsorted bulk tissue. Germline loops: CDR1 KGHSH, CDR2 LQKENI. The V end lost 1 base, the J end lost 9 bases, and 18 bases lay between the germline ends. CDR3 length equals 15 residues.

The sample comprised tumor tissue from primary liver carcinoma. This TCR derives from a man aged 40-55 years with primary liver carcinoma and hepatitis B virus infection. The V gene is TRBV18, the J gene TRBJ2-5; perhaps D is TRBD1 or TRBD2 (6 bases each). This CDR3 is CASSPRDIVGGPQYF. DNA of the CDR3: TGTGCCAGCTCACCACGGGACATTGTTGGAGGGCCCCAGTACTTC.